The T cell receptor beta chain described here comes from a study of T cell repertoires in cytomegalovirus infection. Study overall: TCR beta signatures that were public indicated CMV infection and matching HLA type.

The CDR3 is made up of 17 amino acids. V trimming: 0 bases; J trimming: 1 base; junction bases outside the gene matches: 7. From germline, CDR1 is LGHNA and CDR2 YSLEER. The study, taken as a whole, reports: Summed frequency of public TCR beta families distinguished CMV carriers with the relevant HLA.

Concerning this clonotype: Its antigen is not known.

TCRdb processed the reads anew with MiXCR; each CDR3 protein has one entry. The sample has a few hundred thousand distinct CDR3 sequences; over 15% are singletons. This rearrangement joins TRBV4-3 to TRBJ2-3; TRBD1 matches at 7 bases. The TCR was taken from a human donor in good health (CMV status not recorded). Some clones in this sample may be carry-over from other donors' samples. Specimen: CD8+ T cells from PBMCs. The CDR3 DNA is TGCGCCAGCAGCCAAGATTGGAAGGGGGCAGGCACAGATACGCAGTATTTT. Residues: CASSQDWKGAGTDTQYF.